Listed here are 24 T cell receptor beta chains from one sample, sequenced in a study of T cell repertoires in cytomegalovirus infection. TCRdb itself ran the reads through MiXCR, one entry per CDR3 protein. The sample consists of about 310,000 distinct CDR3 sequences, 8% to 10% of them appearing once. Specimen: PBMCs. The source is a human donor in good health (CMV status not recorded). Some clones in this sample may be carry-over from other donors' samples.

This chain joins TRBV3-1 and TRBJ1-6; D not resolved. The germline CDR1 and CDR2 sequences are LGHDT and YNNKEL (reference sequence). The CDR3 is made up of 11 amino acids. V lost 1 base and J lost 15, with 7 bases in between. CDR3 DNA sequence: TGTGCCAGCAGCCAAGCCGAGTTCCTCCACTTT. It encodes CASSQAEFLHF.

This clonotype was seen at least ten times. The rearrangement uses TRBV24-1 and TRBJ2-1; D not resolved. CDR1 is KGHDR and CDR2 is SFDVKD in the germline V gene. The V end was cut by 7 bases, the J end by 0 bases, with 15 bases between. The CDR3 totals 16 residues. The CDR3 region is CATSPSSRSSYNEQFF. DNA of the CDR3: TGTGCCACCAGCCCCTCCTCCAGAAGCTCCTACAATGAGCAGTTCTTC.

This chain connects TRBV7-9 to TRBJ1-1; TRBD1 is a possible D gene (6 bases). This CDR3 comprises 14 residues. Germline CDR1 reads SEHNR; CDR2 reads FQNEAQ (reference sequence). The germline V and J ends were trimmed by 6 bases and 6 bases, with 17 bases remaining between them. The CDR3 sequence is CASSPGTIGSEAFF. CDR3 coding DNA: TGTGCCAGCAGTCCCGGGACAATCGGCTCTGAAGCTTTCTTT.

This clonotype was recorded at least ten times. J is TRBJ2-5 and V is TRBV3-1; D perhaps matches TRBD1 (6 bases). Trimming took 1 base from V and 4 from J, leaving 10 bases between them. CDR1 LGHDT and CDR2 YNNKEL come from the germline V gene (reference sequence). The CDR3 is made up of 14 amino acids. CDR3 sequence: CASSQVSRGETQYF. Written as DNA, the CDR3 is TGTGCCAGCAGCCAAGTTAGCAGGGGAGAGACCCAGTACTTC.

This clonotype occurred many times. The rearrangement links TRBV20-1 to TRBJ2-7; 12 bases map to TRBD1. Germline-derived CDR1 and CDR2 are DFQATT and SNEGSKA (reference sequence). The CDR3 spans 17 residues. The J segment lost 7 bases and the V segment lost 3 bases, leaving 16 bases of the junction unmatched. The CDR3: CSASPPLPGQGAVEQYF. Written as DNA, the CDR3 is TGCAGTGCTAGCCCCCCCCTCCCGGGACAGGGGGCAGTAGAGCAGTACTTC.

This clonotype has ten or more counts. The V gene is TRBV7-2, the J gene TRBJ1-2; D remains unclear. This CDR3 is built from 14 residues. Germline loops: CDR1 SGHTA, CDR2 FQGNSA. The germline V and J ends were trimmed by 4 bases and 2 bases, with 11 bases remaining between them. The CDR3 bases are TGTGCCAGCAGCTCCTCCCCCGGAAACTATGGCTACACCTTC. It encodes CASSSSPGNYGYTF. The full variable domain, completed using reference TRBV7-2 and TRBJ1-2, is GAGVSQSPSNKVTEKGKDVELRCDPISGHTALYWYRQSLGQGLEFLIYFQGNSAPDKSGLPSDRFSAERTGGSVSTLTIQRTQQEDSAVYLCASSSSPGNYGYTFGSGTRLTVV.

This clonotype has a handful of counts. The chain joins TRBV7-9 to TRBJ1-1, with TRBD1 as a possible D gene (5 bases). Per the germline V gene, CDR1 is SEHNR and CDR2 is FQNEAQ (reference sequence). V was shortened by 1 base and J by 0 bases, with 15 bases between the two germline ends. This CDR3 spans 17 amino acids. The CDR3 spells CASSLGVTGIMNTEAFF. As DNA, the CDR3 is TGTGCCAGCAGCTTAGGAGTAACAGGTATCATGAACACTGAAGCTTTCTTT.

Ten or more counts support this clonotype. This chain joins TRBV11-2 and TRBJ2-7; tentative D call: TRBD2 (5 bases). Deletions cut 4 bases from V and 2 bases from J, with 15 bases between. The CDR3 covers 15 residues. The germline CDR1 and CDR2 sequences are SGHAT and FQNNGV. Here the CDR3 DNA reads TGTGCCAGCAGCTCAAACCCGGTCGGGACCTACGAGCAGTACGTC. Protein: CASSSNPVGTYEQYV.

This clonotype has only one observation. This rearrangement joins TRBV20-1 to TRBJ2-2; D is perhaps TRBD2 (5 bases). Germline CDR1 reads DFQATT; CDR2 reads SNEGSKA (reference sequence). Trimming took 6 bases from V and 5 from J, leaving 16 bases between them. This CDR3 is 14 amino acids long. The CDR3 DNA reads as TGCAGTGCAGCACCCATTACTAGGACCGGGGAGCTGTTTTTT. Protein product: CSAAPITRTGELFF.

The chain joins TRBV5-4 to TRBJ2-7; D is unresolved. The CDR3 has 13 residues. V dropped 0 bases and J dropped 6 bases, with 10 bases sitting between them. The germline gives CDR1 SGHNT, CDR2 YYREEE (reference sequence). The CDR3 DNA follows: TGTGCCAGCAGCTTGGAGCAGGATGGCGAGCAGTACGTC. Its translation: CASSLEQDGEQYV.

Of note for this clonotype: It may be a read error: a sequence one base away is much more abundant. The J gene is TRBJ1-1, the V gene TRBV7-3, with D perhaps matching TRBD1 (6 bases). Trimming shortened V by 5 bases and J by 0 bases, and 13 bases separated the two germline ends. CDR3 length: 15 amino acids. The V gene's germline CDR1 is SGHTA and CDR2 FQGTGA. This CDR3 is CASSPGGHLNTEAFF. The DNA for the CDR3 is TGTGCCAGCAGCCCCGGGGGCCACTTGAACACTGAAGCTTTCTTT.

The V call is TRBV6-2 or TRBV6-3, the J call TRBJ1-1, with TRBD1 as a possible D gene (6 bases). Trimming took 6 bases from V and 3 from J, leaving 29 bases between them. The germline V gene has CDR1 MNHEY and CDR2 SVGEGT. The CDR3 covers 19 residues. This CDR3 reads CASRLPPDRRGGGDTEAFF. CDR3 sequence (DNA): TGTGCCAGCAGACTTCCCCCCGACAGGAGAGGAGGTGGAGACACTGAAGCTTTCTTT.

The CDR3 DNA follows: TGTGCCACCAGTGAACCCTGGCGGGGGGGTAACACCGGGGAGCTGTTTTTT. This gives the protein CATSEPWRGGNTGELFF. The gene calls are TRBV24-1 and TRBJ2-2, with TRBD2 matching over 9 bases. Trimming at V came to 4 bases and at J to 2 bases, leaving 7 bases not matched to a gene. CDR3 length: 17 residues. Germline V gene data show CDR1 as KGHDR and CDR2 as SFDVKD.

Many counts were recorded for this clonotype. The V call is TRBV29-1, the J call TRBJ1-5; TRBD1 matches at 8 bases. This CDR3 is 16 amino acids long. The V and J ends lost 6 bases and 2 bases, in that order; junction bases with no gene match: 12. Germline V gene data show CDR1 as SQVTM and CDR2 as ANQGSEA. The CDR3 region has the DNA TGCAGCGTGCCTCAGGACAGGGAGAGGTGCAATCAGCCCCAGCATTTT. Its protein product is CSVPQDRERCNQPQHF. Using reference TRBV29-1 and TRBJ1-5 for the parts outside the CDR3, the full variable domain is SAVISQKPSRDICQRGTSLTIQCQVDSQVTMMFWYRQQPGQSLTLIATANQGSEATYESGFVIDKFPISRPNLTFSTLTVSNMSPEDSSIYLCSVPQDRERCNQPQHFGDGTRLSIL.

This clonotype was seen ten or more times. The rearrangement links TRBV28 to TRBJ2-1; 7 positions agree with TRBD1. This CDR3 is built from 14 residues. After removal of 9 bases from V and 6 bases from J, the junction contained 11 bases not matched to a gene. Germline V gives CDR1 MDHEN, CDR2 SYDVKM. CDR3 sequence reads: CASTRQGRSNEQFF. The CDR3 region has the DNA TGTGCCAGTACAAGACAGGGACGATCCAATGAGCAGTTCTTC.

This clonotype came up a few times. The CDR3 region has the DNA TGCAGTGCTAGAGAGATCGGGACTAGCGGGCTCTCCTACGAGCAGTACTTC. This sequence encodes CSAREIGTSGLSYEQYF. The chain has TRBV20-1 and TRBJ2-7; 12 bases align to TRBD2. Germline assignment: CDR1 DFQATT and CDR2 SNEGSKA (reference sequence). V lost 0 bases to trimming and J lost 0 bases; unmatched junction nucleotides: 6. This CDR3 is 17 amino acids long.

This chain uses TRBV15 with TRBJ2-3; D is uncertain. Trimming left V 0 bases short and J 9 bases short, with 10 bases between. Per the germline V gene, CDR1 is LNHNV and CDR2 is YYDKDF (reference sequence). CDR3 length equals 13 residues. CDR3 DNA: TGTGCCACCAGCAGAGATATTGAGTACACGCAGTATTTT. It is translated as CATSRDIEYTQYF. The variable domain in full, completed from reference TRBV15 and TRBJ2-3, reads DAMVIQNPRYQVTQFGKPVTLSCSQTLNHNVMYWYQQKSSQAPKLLFHYYDKDFNNEADTPDNFQSRRPNTSFCFLDIRSPGLGDTAMYLCATSRDIEYTQYFGPGTRLTVL.

This clonotype was seen only a few times. V and J are TRBV15 and TRBJ1-3; 7 bases line up with TRBD1. V was clipped by 5 bases and J by 0 bases; unmatched bases: 7. CDR3 length: 16 residues. CDR1 and CDR2 from the germline V gene are LNHNV and YYDKDF (reference sequence). The CDR3 reads CATSRGQKFSGNTIYF. CDR3 coding DNA: TGTGCCACCAGCCGGGGACAGAAGTTCTCTGGAAACACCATATATTTT.

This clonotype appeared many times. The chain is built from TRBV7-8 and TRBJ1-1; D remains unclear. Germline V gene data show CDR1 as SGHVS and CDR2 as FQNEAQ. This CDR3 spans 18 amino acids. V dropped 4 bases and J dropped 6 bases, with 27 bases sitting between them. For the CDR3, the DNA is TGTGCCAGCAGCTCACCCTTCGGGAGGGTTGGGGTACCCTCTGAAGCTTTCTTT. Amino acid sequence: CASSSPFGRVGVPSEAFF.

The V call is TRBV10-3, the J call TRBJ2-6; 8 bases are shared with TRBD1. The V segment lost 6 bases and the J segment 0 bases; nucleotides outside the gene matches: 7. The CDR3 has 17 amino acids. Germline CDR1 reads ENHRY; CDR2 reads SYGVKD. This CDR3 reads CAIRETGVPSGANVLTF. CDR3 coding DNA: TGTGCCATCAGGGAGACAGGGGTTCCCTCTGGGGCCAACGTCCTGACTTTC.

This clonotype was recorded a few times. The chain joins TRBV14 to TRBJ2-5; D is undetermined. Germline V CDR1 and CDR2: SGHDN, FVKESK. The ends were cut back, 3 bases at V and 5 bases at J, with 10 bases in the middle. The CDR3 has 13 residues. CDR3 coding DNA: TGTGCCAGCAGCCAGCTCTTGGGGGAGACCCAGTACTTC. Translating gives CASSQLLGETQYF.

Note on this clonotype: This may be a read error: a much more frequent sequence differs by one nucleotide. The chain carries TRBV7-2 and TRBJ2-6; maybe TRBD2 (5 bases). Trimming cost V 3 bases and J 0 bases, with 6 bases left between them. Germline V CDR1 and CDR2: SGHTA, FQGNSA. The CDR3 totals 15 residues. The CDR3 sequence is CASSFDYSGANVLTF. In DNA, the CDR3 is TGTGCCAGCAGCTTTGACTACTCTGGGGCCAACGTCCTGACTTTC.

Many counts were recorded for this clonotype. This sequence joins TRBV7-8 and TRBJ2-2; a possible D gene is TRBD2 (6 bases). Germline CDR1 reads SGHVS; CDR2 reads FQNEAQ. The CDR3 is 16 residues long. The V and J ends lost 4 bases and 4 bases respectively, with 16 bases between them. CDR3 in DNA: TGTGCCAGCAGCTGGTGGCGGGATTCCCGCACCGGGGAGCTGTTTTTT. It specifies CASSWWRDSRTGELFF.

The J gene is TRBJ2-7, the V gene TRBV7-9, with D possibly TRBD1 on 5 matching bases. The CDR3 totals 12 residues. Per the germline V gene, CDR1 is SEHNR and CDR2 is FQNEAQ (reference sequence). Trimming took 5 bases from V and 3 from J, leaving 8 bases between them. Here the CDR3 reads CASSIDSYEQYF. The CDR3 DNA follows: TGTGCCAGCAGCATTGACAGCTACGAGCAGTACTTC.